What follows are 7 T cell receptor beta chains derived from one specimen sequenced in a study of T-cell memory formation after mild COVID-19. TCRdb recomputed calls from the 5' RACE reads with MiXCR, one row per CDR3 protein. The sample includes around 49,000 distinct CDR3 sequences, 25% to 30% of them seen just once. The sample taken for sequencing was PBMCs or a T cell subset sorted from them (not recorded which). All receptors derive from a man aged 18 to 29 who had mild COVID-19 (a few samples of this study predate the infection). Cell type and time point are not known.

The chain employs TRBV11-2 and TRBJ2-2; D gene ambiguous. Germline CDR1 SGHAT, CDR2 FQNNGV. Trimming cost V 2 bases and J 0 bases, with 13 bases left between them. The CDR3 spans 17 residues. CDR3 loop: CASSLKSWVSNTGELFF. CDR3 coding DNA: TGTGCCAGCAGCTTAAAATCTTGGGTTTCGAACACCGGGGAGCTGTTTTTT. Filled out from reference TRBV11-2 and TRBJ2-2, the complete variable domain reads EAGVAQSPRYKIIEKRQSVAFWCNPISGHATLYWYQQILGQGPKLLIQFQNNGVVDDSQLPKDRFSAERLKGVDSTLKIQPAKLEDSAVYLCASSLKSWVSNTGELFFGEGSRLTVL.

This clonotype was detected only a few times. The genes are TRBV7-9 and TRBJ2-3, with a possible D match to TRBD2 (6 bases). The CDR3 extends over 12 amino acids. The germline V gene has CDR1 SEHNR and CDR2 FQNEAQ (reference sequence). V gave up 11 bases and J gave up 6 bases, with 15 bases separating them. CDR3: CASRGFSDTQYF. The CDR3, as DNA: TGTGCCTCCCGGGGGTTTTCGGATACGCAGTATTTT. Looking up the rest from reference TRBV7-9 and TRBJ2-3 gives the full variable domain: DTGVSQNPRHKITKRGQNVTFRCDPISEHNRLYWYRQTLGQGPEFLTYFQNEAQLEKSRLLSDRFSAERPKGSFSTLEIQRTEQGDSAMYLCASRGFSDTQYFGPGTRLTVL.

Only a few counts were recorded for this clonotype. The rearrangement joins TRBV7-9 to TRBJ1-1, with D tentatively TRBD1 (6 bases). CDR1 and CDR2 (germline): SEHNR, FQNEAQ (reference sequence). This CDR3 has 17 amino acids. The V end was cut by 3 bases, the J end by 0 bases, with 17 bases between. DNA for the CDR3: TGTGCCAGCAGCTTTGAGGGGGGTGGGCCGCTGAACACTGAAGCTTTCTTT. Translating gives CASSFEGGGPLNTEAFF.

This clonotype was seen a few times. The rearrangement uses TRBV4-3 and TRBJ2-4, with D possibly matching TRBD1 (5 bases). The V gene lost 1 base and the J gene lost 0 bases, with 16 bases spanning the gap. The CDR3 extends over 18 amino acids. Germline CDR1 reads LGHNA; CDR2 reads YSLEER. For the CDR3, the DNA is TGCGCCAGCAGCCAAGCAGTCGGGCTAGGGGTAGCCAAAAACATTCAGTACTTC. It specifies CASSQAVGLGVAKNIQYF.

The chain couples TRBV9 to TRBJ2-5, with 8 bases aligning to TRBD1. Germline CDR1 and CDR2: SGDLS and YYNGEE. This CDR3 is 14 amino acids long. The V and J ends lost 4 bases and 4 bases, in that order; junction bases with no gene match: 6. Here the CDR3 reads CASSKTGAGETQYF. The CDR3 coding sequence is TGTGCCAGCAGCAAGACAGGGGCGGGAGAGACCCAGTACTTC.

This chain joins TRBV4-2 and TRBJ2-1; D might be TRBD1 or TRBD2, each matching 5 bases. V lost 0 bases and J lost 9, with 9 bases in between. From germline, CDR1 is LGHNA and CDR2 YNFKEQ. The CDR3 consists of 13 residues. CDR3 region: CASSQDMGTEQFF. CDR3 bases: TGTGCCAGCAGCCAAGATATGGGGACTGAGCAGTTCTTC.

The sample holds many counts of this clonotype. The V and J genes are TRBV6-5 and TRBJ2-7; D gene uncertain. The V gene's germline CDR1 is MNHEY and CDR2 SVGAGI. This CDR3 is built from 15 residues. V shed 0 bases and J shed 3 bases, with 12 bases lying between them. CDR3 protein: CASSYSRITHYEQYF. CDR3 bases: TGTGCCAGCAGTTACTCGAGGATCACCCACTACGAGCAGTACTTC.